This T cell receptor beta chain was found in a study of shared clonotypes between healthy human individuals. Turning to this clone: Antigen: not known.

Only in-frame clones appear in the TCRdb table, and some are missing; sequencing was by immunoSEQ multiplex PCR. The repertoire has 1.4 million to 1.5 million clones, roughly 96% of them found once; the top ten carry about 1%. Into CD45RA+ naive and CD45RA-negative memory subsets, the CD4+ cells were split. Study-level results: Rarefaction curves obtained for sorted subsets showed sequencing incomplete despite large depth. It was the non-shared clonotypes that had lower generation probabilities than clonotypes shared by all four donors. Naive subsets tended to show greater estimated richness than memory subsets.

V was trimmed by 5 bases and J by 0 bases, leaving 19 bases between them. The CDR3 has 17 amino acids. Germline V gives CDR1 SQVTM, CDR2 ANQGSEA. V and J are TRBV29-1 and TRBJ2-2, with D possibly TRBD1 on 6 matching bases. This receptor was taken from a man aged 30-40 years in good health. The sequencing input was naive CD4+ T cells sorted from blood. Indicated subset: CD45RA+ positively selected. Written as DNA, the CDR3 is TGCAGCGTTAATCTTCGGCAGGGGACATCGAACACCGGGGAGCTGTTTTTT. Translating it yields CSVNLRQGTSNTGELFF.